These T cell receptor beta chains were read from a single sample in a study of OX40 agonist ivuxolimab in advanced cancers. Repertoires were generated with immunoSEQ multiplex PCR, while TCRdb's copy carries only in-frame clones and drops some. This sample has 65,000 to 70,000 clones, with over 60% found just once. Sequenced here: CD4+ or CD8+ T cells sorted from blood, sampled in a trial of the OX40 agonist ivuxolimab. The source of these receptors is an adult with an advanced solid tumor such as melanoma, head and neck, liver or kidney cancer. The CDR3 runs from the conserved cysteine through the conserved F or W. A D gene is named only where the DNA matches it firmly. Clone size is shown for a subset of rows, as once, few, many or a class of expanded clone.

D gene,J gene,V gene,clone size,CDR3 DNA,CDR3 protein
-,TRBJ1-1,TRBV10-3,-,TGTGCCATCAGTGAGCATGGTGTTGAAGCTTTCTTT,CAISEHGVEAFF
-,TRBJ1-2,TRBV23-1,-,TGCGCCAGCAGTCAAAAACAGGGCTACTACTATGGCTACACCTTC,CASSQKQGYYYGYTF
TRBD1,TRBJ2-3,TRBV30,-,TGTGCCTGGAGTCTGGGGGGGACAGGGATAGCGCAGTATTTT,CAWSLGGTGIAQYF
-,TRBJ1-5,TRBV18,-,TGTGCCAGCTCACAAGAGCCCCCTTATAGCAATCAGCCCCAGCATTTT,CASSQEPPYSNQPQHF
-,TRBJ1-5,TRBV28,once,TGTGCCAGCAGACTCGAAAGCAATCAGCCCCAGCATTTT,CASRLESNQPQHF
-,TRBJ2-1,TRBV15,-,TGTGCCACCAGCAGAGATGACAGCTTCAGGGGTGAGCAGTTCTTC,CATSRDDSFRGEQFF
-,TRBJ2-2,TRBV6-5,-,TGTGCCAGCATCCCGAGGAACACCGGGGAGCTGTTTTTT,CASIPRNTGELFF
-,TRBJ1-3,TRBV28,-,TGTGCCAGCAGTCCAATGGGAAACACCATATATTTT,CASSPMGNTIYF
-,TRBJ2-3,TRBV7-9,-,TGTGCCAGCAGACGTACGGCCGACACCACAGATACGCAGTATTTT,CASRRTADTTDTQYF
TRBD2,TRBJ2-1,TRBV5-1,-,TGCGCCAGCAGAGGGGTCGGACTAGCGGGAGGAAATGAGCAGTTCTTC,CASRGVGLAGGNEQFF
-,TRBJ2-7,TRBV19,-,TGTGCCAGTAGTACCAGGGACGGATCCTACGAGCAGTACTTC,CASSTRDGSYEQYF
TRBD2,TRBJ2-3,TRBV5-1,-,TGCGCCAGCGGAACCCTAGCGGGAGCAGATACGCAGTATTTT,CASGTLAGADTQYF
-,TRBJ2-7,TRBV11-2,-,TGTGCCAGCAGATCGTCTTACGAGCAGTACTTC,CASRSSYEQYF
-,TRBJ2-7,TRBV5-4,-,TGTGCCAGCAGCTTGCGCGGGAAGCAATACGAGCAGTACTTC,CASSLRGKQYEQYF
-,TRBJ2-7,TRBV18,-,TGTGCCAGCTCACCACCTTATGAGGACACCCCCCTGTACGAGCAGTACTTC,CASSPPYEDTPLYEQYF
TRBD2,TRBJ2-1,TRBV19,-,TGTGCCAGTAGTATAGACGGGACTAGCGGGGGCCAGCAGTTCTTC,CASSIDGTSGGQQFF
TRBD2,TRBJ2-3,TRBV7-3,few,TGTGCCAGCAGCCCGTCTAGCGGGGACACAGATACGCAGTATTTT,CASSPSSGDTDTQYF
-,TRBJ1-1,TRBV18,-,TGTGCCAGCTCACCACAGAAGGGAGGACGGGGCACTGAAGCTTTCTTT,CASSPQKGGRGTEAFF
-,TRBJ1-2,TRBV5-4,-,TGTGCCAGCAGCTTGGACAGAAACTATGGCTACACCTTC,CASSLDRNYGYTF